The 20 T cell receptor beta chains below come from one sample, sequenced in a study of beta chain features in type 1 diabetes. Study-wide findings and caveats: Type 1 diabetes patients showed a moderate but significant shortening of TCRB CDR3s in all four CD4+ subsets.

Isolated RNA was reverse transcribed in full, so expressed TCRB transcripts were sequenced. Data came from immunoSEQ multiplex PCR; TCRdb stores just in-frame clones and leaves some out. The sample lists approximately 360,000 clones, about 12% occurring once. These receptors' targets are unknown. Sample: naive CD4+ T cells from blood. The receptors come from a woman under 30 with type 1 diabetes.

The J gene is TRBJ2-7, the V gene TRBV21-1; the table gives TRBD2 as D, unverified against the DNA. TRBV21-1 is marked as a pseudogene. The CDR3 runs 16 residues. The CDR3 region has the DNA TGTGCCAGCAGCAAAGAAGGGACTAGCGGGAGTCACGAGCAGTACTTC. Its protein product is CASSKEGTSGSHEQYF.

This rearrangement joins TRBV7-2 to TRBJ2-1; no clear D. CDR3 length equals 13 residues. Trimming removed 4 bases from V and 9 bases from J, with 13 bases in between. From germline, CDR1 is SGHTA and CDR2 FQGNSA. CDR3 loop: CASSSFLDVEQFF. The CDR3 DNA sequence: TGTGCCAGCAGCTCCTTTCTAGATGTTGAGCAGTTCTTC.

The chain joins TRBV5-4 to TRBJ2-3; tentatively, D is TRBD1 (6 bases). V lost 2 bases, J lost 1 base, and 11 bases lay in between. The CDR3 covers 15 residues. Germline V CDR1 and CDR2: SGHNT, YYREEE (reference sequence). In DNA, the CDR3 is TGTGCCAGCAGCTTCAGGAACAGGGGCACAGATACGCAGTATTTT. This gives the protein CASSFRNRGTDTQYF.

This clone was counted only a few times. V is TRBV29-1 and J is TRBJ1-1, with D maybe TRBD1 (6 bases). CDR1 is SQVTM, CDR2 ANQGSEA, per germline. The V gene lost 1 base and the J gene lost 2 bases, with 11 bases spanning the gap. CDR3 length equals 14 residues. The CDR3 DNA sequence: TGCAGCGTTGAAGTAAGAGGGGGTAACACTGAAGCTTTCTTT. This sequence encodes CSVEVRGGNTEAFF. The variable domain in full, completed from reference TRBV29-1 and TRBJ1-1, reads SAVISQKPSRDICQRGTSLTIQCQVDSQVTMMFWYRQQPGQSLTLIATANQGSEATYESGFVIDKFPISRPNLTFSTLTVSNMSPEDSSIYLCSVEVRGGNTEAFFGQGTRLTVV.

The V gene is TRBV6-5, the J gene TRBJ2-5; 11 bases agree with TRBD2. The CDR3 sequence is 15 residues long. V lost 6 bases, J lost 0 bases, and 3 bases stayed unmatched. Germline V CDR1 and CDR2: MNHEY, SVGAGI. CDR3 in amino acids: CASRGLAANQETQYF. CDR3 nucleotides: TGTGCCAGCAGGGGACTAGCGGCCAACCAAGAGACCCAGTACTTC.

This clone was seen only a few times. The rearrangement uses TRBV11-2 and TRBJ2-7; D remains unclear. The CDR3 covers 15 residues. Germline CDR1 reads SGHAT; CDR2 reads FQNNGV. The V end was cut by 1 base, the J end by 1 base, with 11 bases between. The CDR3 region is CASSLGQFLSYEQYF. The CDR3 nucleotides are TGTGCCAGCAGCTTAGGGCAGTTTCTTTCCTACGAGCAGTACTTC.

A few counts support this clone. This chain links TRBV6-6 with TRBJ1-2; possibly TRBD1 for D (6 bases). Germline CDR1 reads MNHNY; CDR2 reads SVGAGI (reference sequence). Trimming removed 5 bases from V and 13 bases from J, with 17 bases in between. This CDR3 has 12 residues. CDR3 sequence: CASSAGAEGVTF. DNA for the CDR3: TGTGCCAGCAGTGCAGGGGCGGAAGGTGTCACCTTC.

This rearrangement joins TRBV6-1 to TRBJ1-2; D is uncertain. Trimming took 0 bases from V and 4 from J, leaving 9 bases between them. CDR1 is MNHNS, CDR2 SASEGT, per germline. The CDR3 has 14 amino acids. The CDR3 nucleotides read TGTGCCAGCAGTGAAGCCGTCCCTATCTATGGCTACACCTTC. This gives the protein CASSEAVPIYGYTF.

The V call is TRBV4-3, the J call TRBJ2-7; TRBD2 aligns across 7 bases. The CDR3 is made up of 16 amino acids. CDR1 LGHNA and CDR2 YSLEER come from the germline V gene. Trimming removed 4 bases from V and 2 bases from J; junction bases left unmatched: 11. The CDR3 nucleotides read TGCGCCAGCAGCCGAGTGGTTGGGCTAGCGGCCTACGAGCAGTACTTC. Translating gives CASSRVVGLAAYEQYF.

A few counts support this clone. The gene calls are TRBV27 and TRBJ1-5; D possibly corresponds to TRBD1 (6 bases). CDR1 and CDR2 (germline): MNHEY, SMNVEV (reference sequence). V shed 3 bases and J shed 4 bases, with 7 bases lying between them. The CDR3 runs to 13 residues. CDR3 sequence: CASSFRGNQPQHF. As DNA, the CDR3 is TGTGCCAGCAGTTTTAGGGGGAATCAGCCCCAGCATTTT.

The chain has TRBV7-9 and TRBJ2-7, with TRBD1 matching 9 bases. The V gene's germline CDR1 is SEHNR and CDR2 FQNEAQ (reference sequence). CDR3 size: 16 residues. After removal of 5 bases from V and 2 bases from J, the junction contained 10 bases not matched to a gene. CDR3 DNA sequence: TGTGCCAGCAGCCTCCCTCCCGGGACAGGGACCTACGAGCAGTACTTC. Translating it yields CASSLPPGTGTYEQYF.

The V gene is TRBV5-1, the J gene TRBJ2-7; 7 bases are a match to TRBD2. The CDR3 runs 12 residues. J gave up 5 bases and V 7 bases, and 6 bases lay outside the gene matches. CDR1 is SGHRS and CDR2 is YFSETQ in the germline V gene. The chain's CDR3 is CASGEGFHEQYF. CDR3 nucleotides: TGCGCCAGCGGGGAGGGGTTCCACGAGCAGTACTTC.

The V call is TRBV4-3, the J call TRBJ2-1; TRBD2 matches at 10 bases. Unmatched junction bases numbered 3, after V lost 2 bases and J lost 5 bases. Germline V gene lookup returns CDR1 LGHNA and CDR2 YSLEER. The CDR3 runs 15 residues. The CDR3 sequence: CASSQPGLADNEQFF. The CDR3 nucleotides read TGCGCCAGCAGCCAACCCGGACTAGCGGACAATGAGCAGTTCTTC.

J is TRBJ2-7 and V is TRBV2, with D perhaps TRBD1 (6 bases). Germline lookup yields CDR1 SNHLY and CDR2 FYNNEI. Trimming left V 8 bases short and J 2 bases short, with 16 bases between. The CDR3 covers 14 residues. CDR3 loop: CASQAGTQTYEQYF. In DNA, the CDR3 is TGTGCCAGCCAAGCCGGGACACAGACCTACGAGCAGTACTTC.

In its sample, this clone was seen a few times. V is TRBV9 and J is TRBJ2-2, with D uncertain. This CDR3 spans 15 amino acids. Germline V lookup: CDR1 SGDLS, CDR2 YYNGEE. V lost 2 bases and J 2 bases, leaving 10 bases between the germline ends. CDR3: CASSVLTANTGELFF. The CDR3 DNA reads TGTGCCAGCAGCGTTCTCACAGCAAACACCGGGGAGCTGTTTTTT.

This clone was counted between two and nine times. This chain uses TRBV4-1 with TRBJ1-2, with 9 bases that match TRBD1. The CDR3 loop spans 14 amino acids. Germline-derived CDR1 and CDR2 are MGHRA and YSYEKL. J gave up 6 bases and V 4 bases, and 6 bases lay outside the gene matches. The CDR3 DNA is TGCGCCAGCAGCCGAGTACAGGGGGCGCATGGCTACACCTTC. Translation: CASSRVQGAHGYTF.

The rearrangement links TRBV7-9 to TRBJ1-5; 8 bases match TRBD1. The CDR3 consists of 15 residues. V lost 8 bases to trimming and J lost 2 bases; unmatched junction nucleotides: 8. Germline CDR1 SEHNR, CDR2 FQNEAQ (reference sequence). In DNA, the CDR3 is TGTGCCAGCGGGGCCGACAGGGGCGGCAATCAGCCCCAGCATTTT. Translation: CASGADRGGNQPQHF.

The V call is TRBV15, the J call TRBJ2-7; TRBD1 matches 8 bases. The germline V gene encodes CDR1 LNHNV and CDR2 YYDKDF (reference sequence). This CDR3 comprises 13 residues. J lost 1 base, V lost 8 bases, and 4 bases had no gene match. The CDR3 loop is CATRQGSSYEQYF. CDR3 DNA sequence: TGTGCCACCCGACAGGGGTCTTCCTACGAGCAGTACTTC.

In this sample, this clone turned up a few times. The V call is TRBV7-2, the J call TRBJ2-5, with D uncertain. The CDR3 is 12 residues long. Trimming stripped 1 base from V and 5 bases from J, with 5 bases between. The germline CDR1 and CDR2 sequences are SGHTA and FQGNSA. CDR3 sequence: CASSLVEETQYF. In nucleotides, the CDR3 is TGTGCCAGCAGCTTAGTGGAGGAGACCCAGTACTTC.

CDR3 residues: CAWPEATSRDRGWEQYF. In DNA form, the CDR3 reads TGTGCCTGGCCAGAGGCCACTTCCCGGGACAGGGGCTGGGAGCAGTACTTC. J is TRBJ2-7 and V is TRBV30; 10 nucleotides match TRBD1. Losses at the gene ends were 5 bases for V and 7 bases for J; bases not matched to a gene: 20. The CDR3 has 17 amino acids. Germline CDR1 and CDR2: GTSNPN and SVGIG (reference sequence).